These T cell receptor beta chains were read from a single sample in a study of monozygotic twins with inflammatory bowel disease. TCRdb re-called the 5' RACE reads and catalogs CDR3 proteins one per entry, DNA excluded. The sample table includes 200,000 to 250,000 distinct CDR3 sequences. The sequenced material came from blood. The receptor set was obtained from a human donor with ulcerative colitis or Crohn's disease, or a healthy co-twin of an affected twin (not recorded which). Each CDR3 is given with its conserved first and last residue. Fields, in order: V gene, J gene, CDR3 protein.

V gene: TRBV10-3
J gene: TRBJ2-3
CDR3 protein: CAISDGQDTDTQYF

V gene: TRBV5-6
J gene: TRBJ2-2
CDR3 protein: CASSPKVGELFF

V gene: TRBV10-3
J gene: TRBJ2-1
CDR3 protein: CAISDDGTRDPQFF

V gene: TRBV7-2
J gene: TRBJ1-1
CDR3 protein: CASSLTYTANTEAFF

V gene: TRBV19
J gene: TRBJ1-2
CDR3 protein: CASSAGARTTNYGYTF

V gene: TRBV10-3
J gene: TRBJ1-5
CDR3 protein: CAIKGPGGNQPQHF

V gene: TRBV6-1
J gene: TRBJ1-5
CDR3 protein: CASSDTGTGSLSNQPQHF

V gene: TRBV6-1
J gene: TRBJ1-1
CDR3 protein: CASSVTGLNTEAFF

V gene: TRBV4-1
J gene: TRBJ1-1
CDR3 protein: CASSQGIGSTEAFF

V gene: TRBV18
J gene: TRBJ2-7
CDR3 protein: CASSPPGLLEEQYF

V gene: TRBV5-1
J gene: TRBJ1-4
CDR3 protein: CASSGEGHPTNEKLFF

V gene: TRBV7-2
J gene: TRBJ2-5
CDR3 protein: CASSLAGPRMETQYF

V gene: TRBV7-3
J gene: TRBJ1-2
CDR3 protein: CASSPTGTSNYGYTF

V gene: TRBV12-3/TRBV12-4
J gene: TRBJ1-2
CDR3 protein: CASSFPGHGYTF

V gene: TRBV5-1
J gene: TRBJ2-7
CDR3 protein: CASSPHRDPGGREQYF

V gene: TRBV12-3/TRBV12-4
J gene: TRBJ2-5
CDR3 protein: CASSFRQLETQYF

V gene: TRBV12-3/TRBV12-4
J gene: TRBJ1-5
CDR3 protein: CASSRGVQGWPSYQPQHF

V gene: TRBV19
J gene: TRBJ2-1
CDR3 protein: CAASGWGSHNEQFF

V gene: TRBV5-1
J gene: TRBJ2-3
CDR3 protein: CASSLRDSTDTQYF

V gene: TRBV7-9
J gene: TRBJ2-7
CDR3 protein: CASSLYDEQYF

V gene: TRBV7-9
J gene: TRBJ2-5
CDR3 protein: CASSLVGGSEGTQYF

V gene: TRBV5-1
J gene: TRBJ1-1
CDR3 protein: CASRSATPNTEAFF

V gene: TRBV5-1
J gene: TRBJ2-1
CDR3 protein: CASSLGSSSMANEQFF

V gene: TRBV30
J gene: TRBJ1-5
CDR3 protein: CAWTATGGNQPQHF

V gene: TRBV29-1
J gene: TRBJ2-1
CDR3 protein: CSVAGRTEQFF

V gene: TRBV5-6
J gene: TRBJ1-2
CDR3 protein: CASSVTENYGYTF

V gene: TRBV5-1
J gene: TRBJ2-2
CDR3 protein: CASQGTNTGELFF

V gene: TRBV29-1
J gene: TRBJ1-2
CDR3 protein: CSVHEGYSGYTF

V gene: TRBV18
J gene: TRBJ1-5
CDR3 protein: CASSPPEGGQPQHF

V gene: TRBV7-2
J gene: TRBJ2-5
CDR3 protein: CASSLGFEETQYF